The rows below give T cell receptor beta chains drawn from one sample of a study of control samples from healthy donors and cancer patients. Profiling relied on immunoSEQ multiplex PCR, and the TCRdb table lists in-frame clones only, not all of them. Of 100,000 to 130,000 clones in the sample, approximately 80% were seen once. The sequencing sample was made of blood. The receptors were sampled from a man aged 18 to 30 in good health. The CDR3 runs from the conserved cysteine through the conserved F or W. D genes are given only for firm matches. The size of a clone is reported for some rows only, either as once, few or many, or as a class for expanded clones.

CDR3 protein	CDR3 DNA	D gene	clone size	V gene	J gene
CASSPGLAVTDTQYF	TGTGCCAGCAGCCCCGGACTAGCGGTTACAGATACGCAGTATTTT	TRBD2	NA	TRBV11-3	TRBJ2-3
CASSPGGTEAFF	TGTGCCAGCAGCCCCGGTGGCACTGAAGCTTTCTTT	NA	NA	TRBV5-5	TRBJ1-1
CASSFRTSGGIHEQFF	TGTGCCAGCAGCTTCCGGACTAGCGGGGGGATCCATGAGCAGTTCTTC	TRBD2	NA	TRBV11-2	TRBJ2-1
CAISEWGGLGDQPQHF	TGTGCCATCAGTGAGTGGGGGGGTTTAGGGGATCAGCCCCAGCATTTT	NA	NA	TRBV10-3	TRBJ1-5
CASSFRLAGGPVEQFF	TGTGCCAGCAGCTTCAGACTAGCGGGGGGGCCCGTTGAGCAGTTCTTC	TRBD2	NA	TRBV6-2/TRBV6-3	TRBJ2-1
CASSGRTSGGQAYF	TGTGCCAGCAGTGGAAGGACTAGCGGGGGGCAGGCGTATTTT	TRBD2	NA	TRBV25-1	TRBJ2-3
CASSPLLITTSTDTQYF	TGTGCCAGCAGCCCACTACTGATCACCACTAGCACAGATACGCAGTATTTT	NA	NA	TRBV7-8	TRBJ2-3
CASSYSASRNEQFF	TGTGCCAGCAGTTACTCGGCATCCAGGAATGAGCAGTTCTTC	NA	NA	TRBV6-5	TRBJ2-1
CSVLTGSSGNTIYF	TGCAGCGTCCTTACAGGGAGCTCTGGAAACACCATATATTTT	NA	once	TRBV29-1	TRBJ1-3
CASSQAPGVRTDTQYF	TGTGCCAGCAGCCAAGCCCCGGGAGTGAGAACAGATACGCAGTATTTT	NA	NA	TRBV14	TRBJ2-3
CASSESPGVYGYTF	TGCGCCAGCAGTGAGTCGCCAGGGGTCTATGGCTACACCTTC	NA	NA	TRBV10-2	TRBJ1-2
CASSLELGAGSGNTIYF	TGTGCCAGCAGCTTAGAATTAGGGGCAGGATCTGGAAACACCATATATTTT	NA	NA	TRBV7-9	TRBJ1-3
CASSFWRSYNSPLHF	TGTGCCAGCAGTTTTTGGAGGTCCTATAATTCACCCCTCCACTTT	NA	NA	TRBV28	TRBJ1-6
CASSLRTNYLGGYTF	TGTGCCAGCAGCTTGCGGACTAACTACCTAGGTGGCTACACCTTC	NA	NA	TRBV5-6	TRBJ1-2
CAWRGFQETQYF	TGTGCCTGGAGGGGGTTCCAAGAGACCCAGTACTTC	NA	NA	TRBV30	TRBJ2-5
CASSFQGGSGNTIYF	TGTGCCAGCAGCTTCCAGGGCGGATCTGGAAACACCATATATTTT	NA	NA	TRBV5-4	TRBJ1-3